The clone carrying this T cell receptor beta chain was seen a few times. CDR1 MDHEN and CDR2 SYDVKM come from the germline V gene. CDR3 length equals 12 residues. Trimming removed 6 bases from V and 9 bases from J, with 14 bases in between. The sample comes from a study of shared clonotypes between healthy human individuals. About the research overall: Per donor, CD8 memory used one plate, CD8 naive used two, CD4 memory used three and CD4 naive used three.

TCRdb's copy holds only in-frame clones and misses some; the assay was immunoSEQ multiplex PCR. The repertoire consists of about 2.3 million clones, with 85% to 95% occurring once and the leading ten covering 0.3% to 0.4%. Every contributor of samples was a Caucasian grown-up residing in Nashville, Tennessee. Sequenced: naive CD4+ T cells from PBMCs. This sample's subset: CD45RA+ positively selected. The rearrangement uses TRBV28 and TRBJ1-1; D unclear. The origin of this receptor is a young man in good health. Some clones in this sample may be carry-over from other donors' samples. CDR3 in amino acids: CASRGGEVKAFF. CDR3 sequence (DNA): TGTGCCAGCAGGGGCGGGGAGGTGAAAGCTTTCTTT. The whole variable domain, remainder taken from reference TRBV28 and TRBJ1-1, is DVKVTQSSRYLVKRTGEKVFLECVQDMDHENMFWYRQDPGLGLRLIYFSYDVKMKEKGDIPEGYSVSREKKERFSLILESASTNQTSMYLCASRGGEVKAFFGQGTRLTVV.